This T cell receptor (beta chain) was documented in a study of blood T cell repertoires in COVID-19. Study-level information: Nucleic acid was either cDNA or gDNA, and it came from T cells, B-cell-depleted T cells, or PBMCs.

TCRdb's table, derived via immunoSEQ multiplex PCR, lists solely in-frame clones and lacks some. The repertoire includes about 480,000 clones, 88% of them detected once, and 1.5% to 2% sits in the top ten. The germline V gene has CDR1 LGHDT and CDR2 YNNKEL (reference sequence). V shed 0 bases and J shed 3 bases, with 6 bases lying between them. This CDR3 is built from 13 residues. The chain links TRBV3-1 (or the pseudogene TRBV3-2) to TRBJ2-7; D is undetermined. What was sequenced was PBMCs or T cells enriched from blood (not recorded which). This clonotype was obtained from a woman between 40 and 55 years old who had recovered from COVID-19. CDR3 amino acids: CASSQDPHYEQYF. CDR3 bases: TGTGCCAGCAGCCAAGATCCCCACTACGAGCAGTACTTC.